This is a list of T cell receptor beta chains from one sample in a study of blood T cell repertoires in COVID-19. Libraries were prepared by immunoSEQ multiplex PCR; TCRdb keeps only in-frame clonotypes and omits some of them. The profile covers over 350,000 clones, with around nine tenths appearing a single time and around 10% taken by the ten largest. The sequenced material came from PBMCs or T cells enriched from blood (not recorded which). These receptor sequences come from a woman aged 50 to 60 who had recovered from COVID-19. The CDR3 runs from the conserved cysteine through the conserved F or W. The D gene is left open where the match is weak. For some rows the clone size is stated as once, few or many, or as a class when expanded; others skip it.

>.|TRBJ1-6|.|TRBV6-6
CASSYGGGSPLHF
TGTGCCAGCAGTTACGGGGGAGGCTCACCCCTCCACTTT
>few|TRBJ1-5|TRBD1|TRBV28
CATSRGSNQPQHF
TGTGCCACCTCCAGGGGGAGCAATCAGCCCCAGCATTTT
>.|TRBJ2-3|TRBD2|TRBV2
CASRLGLAGGTDTQYF
TGTGCCAGCAGGCTGGGACTAGCGGGGGGGACAGATACGCAGTATTTT
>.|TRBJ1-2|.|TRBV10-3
CATRVEDYGYTF
TGTGCCACCAGGGTAGAGGACTATGGCTACACCTTC
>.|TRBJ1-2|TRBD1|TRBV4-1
CASSQRGIRGSLNYGYTF
TGCGCCAGCAGCCAACGCGGAATCAGGGGGTCTCTTAACTATGGCTACACCTTC
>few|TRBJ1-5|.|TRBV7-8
CASSLAQINQPQHF
TGTGCCAGCAGCTTAGCACAGATCAATCAGCCCCAGCATTTT
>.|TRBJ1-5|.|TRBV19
CASSFEFSGNQPQHF
TGTGCCAGTAGTTTCGAGTTTTCGGGCAATCAGCCCCAGCATTTT
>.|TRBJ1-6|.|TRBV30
CAWSKARLALNNSPLHF
TGTGCCTGGAGTAAGGCACGACTAGCCCTTAATAATTCACCCCTCCACTTT
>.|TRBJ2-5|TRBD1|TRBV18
CASSSLIDRAGQYF
TGTGCCAGCTCATCGTTGATAGACAGGGCTGGCCAGTACTTC
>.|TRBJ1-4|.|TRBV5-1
CASSFRFGDNEKLFF
TGCGCCAGCAGCTTTAGGTTCGGGGATAATGAAAAACTGTTTTTT
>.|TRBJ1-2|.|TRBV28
CASSFFTGKGYTF
TGTGCCAGCAGTTTCTTTACGGGGAAAGGCTACACCTTC
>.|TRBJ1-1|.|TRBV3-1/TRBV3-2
CASREGAGNTEAFF
TGTGCCAGCAGGGAGGGAGCTGGGAACACTGAAGCTTTCTTT
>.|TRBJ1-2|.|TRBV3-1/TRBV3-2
CASSLNRVFDYGYTF
TGTGCCAGCAGCCTCAACAGGGTCTTCGACTATGGCTACACCTTC
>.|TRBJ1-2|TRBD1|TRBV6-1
CASSEGAWTGTNYGYTF
TGTGCCAGCAGTGAAGGGGCTTGGACAGGGACTAACTATGGCTACACCTTC
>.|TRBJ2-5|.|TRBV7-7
CASSFLPGLGETQYF
TGTGCTAGCAGCTTCTTGCCGGGACTCGGGGAGACCCAGTACTTC
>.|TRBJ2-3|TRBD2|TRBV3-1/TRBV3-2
CASSQGLAGGVDTQYF
TGTGCCAGCAGCCAAGGACTAGCGGGGGGTGTAGATACGCAGTATTTT
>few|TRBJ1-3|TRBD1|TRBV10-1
CASRSRRGHSGNTIYF
TGCGCCAGCAGGAGTAGAAGGGGGCACTCTGGAAACACCATATATTTT
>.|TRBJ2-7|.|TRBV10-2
CATPPGGSSYEQYF
TGCGCCACCCCCCCGGGCGGGTCTTCCTACGAGCAGTACTTC
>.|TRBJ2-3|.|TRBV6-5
CASSYSFWAPDTQYF
TGTGCCAGCAGTTACTCGTTCTGGGCCCCAGATACGCAGTATTTT
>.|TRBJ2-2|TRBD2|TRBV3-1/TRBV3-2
CASSQAGGLTGELFF
TGTGCCAGCAGCCAGGCGGGGGGCTTAACCGGGGAGCTGTTTTTT
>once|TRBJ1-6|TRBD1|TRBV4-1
CASNRDRNSPLHF
TGCGCCAGCAACAGGGACAGAAATTCACCCCTCCACTTT
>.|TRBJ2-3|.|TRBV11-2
CASSLDPTSTDTQYF
TGTGCCAGCAGCTTAGATCCCACTAGCACAGATACGCAGTATTTT
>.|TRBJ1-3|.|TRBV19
CGGRDIDWGNTIYF
TGTGGAGGACGGGACATCGATTGGGGAAACACCATATATTTT
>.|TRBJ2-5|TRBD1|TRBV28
CASTLQGARGRMETQYF
TGTGCCAGCACTCTACAGGGGGCGAGGGGTCGAATGGAGACCCAGTACTTC
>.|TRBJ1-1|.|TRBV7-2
CASSFFQAYTEAFF
TGTGCCAGCAGCTTTTTTCAGGCGTACACTGAAGCTTTCTTT
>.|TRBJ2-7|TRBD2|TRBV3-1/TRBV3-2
CASRGRGAYEQYF
TGTGCCAGCCGAGGGCGGGGGGCCTACGAGCAGTACTTT
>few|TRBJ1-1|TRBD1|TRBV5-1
CASSLEGAGAEAFF
TGCGCCAGCAGCTTGGAGGGGGCTGGGGCTGAAGCTTTCTTT
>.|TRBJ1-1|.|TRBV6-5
CASSYQGLMNTEAFF
TGTGCCAGCAGTTACCAGGGCTTAATGAACACTGAAGCTTTCTTT
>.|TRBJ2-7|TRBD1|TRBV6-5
CASIPSGTGIYEQYF
TGTGCCAGCATCCCCTCGGGGACAGGGATCTACGAGCAGTACTTC
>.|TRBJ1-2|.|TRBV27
CASSQLEQDYGYTF
TGTGCCAGCAGTCAATTGGAACAGGACTATGGCTACACCTTC
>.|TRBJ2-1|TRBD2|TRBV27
CASGTSGWAEQFF
TGTGCCAGCGGGACTAGCGGTTGGGCTGAGCAGTTCTTC
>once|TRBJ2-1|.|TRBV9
CASSASGLNLNEQFF
TGTGCCAGCAGCGCATCGGGACTCAATCTCAATGAGCAGTTCTTC
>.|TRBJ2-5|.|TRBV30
CAWRLPGAYQETQYF
TGTGCCTGGAGACTACCGGGAGCTTACCAAGAGACCCAGTACTTC
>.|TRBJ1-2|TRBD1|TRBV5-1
CASSYGGQGEDGYTF
TGCGCCAGCAGTTACGGGGGACAGGGAGAGGATGGCTACACCTTC
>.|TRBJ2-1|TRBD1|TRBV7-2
CASSLGGARTGTYNEQFF
TGTGCCAGCAGCTTAGGAGGGGCGCGGACAGGCACCTACAATGAGCAGTTCTTC
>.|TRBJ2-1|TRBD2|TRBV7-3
CASSPSGGEGNEQFF
TGTGCCAGCAGCCCTAGCGGGGGGGAAGGAAATGAGCAGTTCTTC
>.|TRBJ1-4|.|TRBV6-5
CASSYLPGGNEKLFF
TGTGCCAGCAGTTATTTACCGGGAGGAAATGAAAAACTGTTTTTT
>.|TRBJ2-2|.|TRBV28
CASSLNRVRAGELFF
TGTGCCAGCAGTTTAAACAGGGTGAGGGCCGGGGAGCTGTTTTTT
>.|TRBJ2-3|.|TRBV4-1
CASSQAAEGDTQYF
TGCGCCAGCAGCCAAGCGGCTGAGGGAGATACGCAGTATTTT
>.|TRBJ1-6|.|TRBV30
CAWNQGSADSSPLHF
TGTGCCTGGAATCAGGGGTCAGCGGATAGTTCACCCCTCCACTTT
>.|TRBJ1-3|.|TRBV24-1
CATQDNSGNTIYF
TGTGCCACCCAGGACAACTCTGGAAACACCATATATTTT
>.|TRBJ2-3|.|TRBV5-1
CASSLVGGLNTQYF
TGCGCCAGCAGCTTGGTGGGGGGGCTTAATACGCAGTATTTT
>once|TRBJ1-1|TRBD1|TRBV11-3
CASSPGQGATEAFF
TGTGCCAGCAGCCCCGGACAGGGGGCCACTGAAGCTTTCTTT
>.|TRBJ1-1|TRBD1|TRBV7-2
CASSIPGQGSLNTEAFF
TGTGCCAGCAGTATACCGGGACAGGGGTCCCTCAACACTGAAGCTTTCTTT